This note documents a single T cell receptor (beta chain) sequence. CDR3 size: 15 residues. Between the trimmed V and J ends, which lost 4 bases and 5 bases, there was a span of 18 bases. Germline CDR1 and CDR2: SGHRS and YFSETQ. Sequencing used immunoSEQ multiplex PCR; TCRdb keeps in-frame clones, though not all of them. The sample holds 150,000 or so clones; approximately 92% are singletons and the top ten take around 2.1%. This sample is part of a study of control samples from healthy donors and cancer patients. Sequencing input: blood. The chain has TRBV5-1 and TRBJ1-1; a possible D gene is TRBD1 (5 bases). The sequence was obtained from a woman aged 45 to 65 in good health. CDR3 amino acids: CASSTLQDRGTEAFF. The CDR3 coding sequence is TGCGCCAGCAGCACACTACAGGATAGGGGAACTGAAGCTTTCTTT.